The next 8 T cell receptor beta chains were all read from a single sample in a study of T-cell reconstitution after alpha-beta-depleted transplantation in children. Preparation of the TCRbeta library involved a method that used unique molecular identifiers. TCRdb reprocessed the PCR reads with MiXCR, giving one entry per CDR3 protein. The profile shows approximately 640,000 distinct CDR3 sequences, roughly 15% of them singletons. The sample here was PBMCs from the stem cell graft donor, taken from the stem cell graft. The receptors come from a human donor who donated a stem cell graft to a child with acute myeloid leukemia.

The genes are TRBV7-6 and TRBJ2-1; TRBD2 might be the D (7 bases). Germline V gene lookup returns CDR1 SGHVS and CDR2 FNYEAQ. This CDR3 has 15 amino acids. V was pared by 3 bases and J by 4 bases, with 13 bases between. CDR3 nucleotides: TGTGCCAGCAGCTTGGAGGGGGGGCTTTACAATGAGCAGTTCTTC. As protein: CASSLEGGLYNEQFF.

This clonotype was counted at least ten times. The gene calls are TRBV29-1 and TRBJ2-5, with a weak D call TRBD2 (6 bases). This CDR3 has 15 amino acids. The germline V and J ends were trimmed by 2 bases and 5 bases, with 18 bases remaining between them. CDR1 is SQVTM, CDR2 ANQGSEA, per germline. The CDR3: CSVEFVLAPRETQYF. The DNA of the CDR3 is TGCAGCGTTGAATTTGTACTAGCTCCTCGGGAGACCCAGTACTTC.

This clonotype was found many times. In DNA, the CDR3 is TGCAGCGTTTGGGACAGGTTTCAAGAGACCCAGTACTTC. As protein: CSVWDRFQETQYF. The chain employs TRBV29-1 and TRBJ2-5; 8 nucleotides match TRBD1. Germline-derived CDR1 and CDR2 are SQVTM and ANQGSEA. Trimming at V came to 5 bases and at J to 2 bases, leaving 4 bases not matched to a gene. The CDR3 totals 13 residues. Looking up the rest from reference TRBV29-1 and TRBJ2-5 gives the full variable domain: SAVISQKPSRDICQRGTSLTIQCQVDSQVTMMFWYRQQPGQSLTLIATANQGSEATYESGFVIDKFPISRPNLTFSTLTVSNMSPEDSSIYLCSVWDRFQETQYFGPGTRLLVL.

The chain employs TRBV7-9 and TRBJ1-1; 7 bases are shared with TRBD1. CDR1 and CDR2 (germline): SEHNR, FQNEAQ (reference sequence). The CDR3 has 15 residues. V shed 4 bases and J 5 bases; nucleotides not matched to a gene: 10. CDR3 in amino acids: CASSSRQGTGTEAFF. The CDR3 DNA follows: TGTGCCAGCAGCTCACGACAGGGAACGGGGACTGAAGCTTTCTTT.

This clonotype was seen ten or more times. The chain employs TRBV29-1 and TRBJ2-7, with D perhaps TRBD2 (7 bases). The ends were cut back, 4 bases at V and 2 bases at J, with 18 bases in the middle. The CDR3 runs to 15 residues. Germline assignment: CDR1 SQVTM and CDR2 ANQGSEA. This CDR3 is CSVGPRQGTTYEQYF. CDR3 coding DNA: TGCAGCGTTGGCCCCCGGCAGGGGACTACCTACGAGCAGTACTTC.

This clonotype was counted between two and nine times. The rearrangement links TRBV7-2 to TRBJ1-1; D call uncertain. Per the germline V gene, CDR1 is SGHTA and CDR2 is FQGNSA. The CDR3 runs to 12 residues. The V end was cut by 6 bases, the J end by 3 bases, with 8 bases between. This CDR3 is CASRIFHTEAFF. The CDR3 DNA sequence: TGTGCCAGCAGGATCTTTCACACTGAAGCTTTCTTT.

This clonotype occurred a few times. The CDR3 nucleotides read TGTGCCAGCAGCTTGGGACTGCTCGTGACCGGGGAGCTGTTTTTT. Translating it yields CASSLGLLVTGELFF. The chain combines TRBV7-2 with TRBJ2-2, with D possibly matching TRBD2 (6 bases). CDR1 is SGHTA and CDR2 is FQGNSA in the germline V gene. Trimming pared 3 bases from V and 5 bases from J, leaving 13 bases between. The CDR3 is made up of 15 amino acids. The full variable domain, with the rest looked up from reference TRBV7-2 and TRBJ2-2, is GAGVSQSPSNKVTEKGKDVELRCDPISGHTALYWYRQSLGQGLEFLIYFQGNSAPDKSGLPSDRFSAERTGGSVSTLTIQRTQQEDSAVYLCASSLGLLVTGELFFGEGSRLTVL.

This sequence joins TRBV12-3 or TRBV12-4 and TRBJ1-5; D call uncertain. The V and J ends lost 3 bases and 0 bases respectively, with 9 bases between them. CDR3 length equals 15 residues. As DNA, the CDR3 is TGTGCCAGCAGTTTTGCCGGGTATAGCAATCAGCCCCAGCATTTT. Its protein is CASSFAGYSNQPQHF.